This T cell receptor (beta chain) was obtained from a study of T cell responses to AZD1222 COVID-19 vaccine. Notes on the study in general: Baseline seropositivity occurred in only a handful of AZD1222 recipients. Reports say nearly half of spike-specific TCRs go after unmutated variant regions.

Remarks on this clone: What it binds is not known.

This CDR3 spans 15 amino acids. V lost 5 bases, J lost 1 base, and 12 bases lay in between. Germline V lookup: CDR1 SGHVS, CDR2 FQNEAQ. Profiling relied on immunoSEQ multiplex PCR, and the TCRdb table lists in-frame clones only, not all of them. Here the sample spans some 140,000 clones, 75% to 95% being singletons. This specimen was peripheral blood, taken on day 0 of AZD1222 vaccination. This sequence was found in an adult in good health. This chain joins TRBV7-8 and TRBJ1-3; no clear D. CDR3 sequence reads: CASSVNPTSGNTIYF. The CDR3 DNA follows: TGTGCCAGCAGCGTAAATCCGACGTCTGGAAACACCATATATTTT. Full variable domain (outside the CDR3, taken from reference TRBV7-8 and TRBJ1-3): GAGVSQSPRYKVAKRGQDVALRCDPISGHVSLFWYQQALGQGPEFLTYFQNEAQLDKSGLPSDRFFAERPEGSVSTLKIQRTQQEDSAVYLCASSVNPTSGNTIYFGEGSWLTVV.